Listed here are 26 T cell receptor beta chains from one sample, sequenced in a study of shared clonotypes between healthy human individuals. Assay: immunoSEQ multiplex PCR; the TCRdb copy retains only in-frame clones and omits some. This table has fewer than 2.5 million clones, more than 85% appearing once. The sequenced sample was naive CD4+ T cells from PBMCs. Indicated subset: CD45RA+ positively selected. The receptors here all came from a man in his late teens or twenties in good health. Some clones in this sample may be carry-over from other donors' samples.

The genes are TRBV6-6 and TRBJ1-1, with no clear D. V lost 7 bases and J lost 4, with 7 bases in between. The CDR3 length is 11 residues. In germline, CDR1 is MNHNY, CDR2 SVGAGI (reference sequence). This chain's CDR3 is CASTGFTEAFF. CDR3 sequence (DNA): TGTGCCAGCACGGGTTTCACTGAAGCTTTCTTT.

The J gene is TRBJ2-1, the V gene TRBV2; D tentatively fits TRBD1 or TRBD2 (5 bases each). The length of the CDR3 is 15 residues. Germline V lookup: CDR1 SNHLY, CDR2 FYNNEI. V lost 11 bases and J 3 bases, leaving 20 bases between the germline ends. The CDR3 DNA is TGTGCCTCCGTTCCCTTGTGGGGGAACTACAATGAGCAGTTCTTC. Its translation: CASVPLWGNYNEQFF. Variable domain in full (rest from reference TRBV2 and TRBJ2-1): EPEVTQTPSHQVTQMGQEVILRCVPISNHLYFYWYRQILGQKVEFLVSFYNNEISEKSEIFDDQFSVERPDGSNFTLKIRSTKLEDSAMYFCASVPLWGNYNEQFFGPGTRLTVL.

The chain couples TRBV30 to TRBJ1-4, with 11 bases lining up with TRBD1. The CDR3 length is 12 residues. The ends lost 5 bases at V and 13 bases at J; junction bases unmatched: 6. Germline CDR1 and CDR2: GTSNPN and SVGIG (reference sequence). Here the CDR3 reads CAWGTGGMRLFF. CDR3 nucleotide sequence: TGTGCCTGGGGGACAGGGGGTATGCGACTGTTTTTT.

The CDR3 DNA is TGTGCCAGTAGTATAATATCAGTGGCGGGACCAGCTAATGAAAAACTGTTTTTT. Protein: CASSIISVAGPANEKLFF. This rearrangement joins TRBV19 to TRBJ1-4; D perhaps matches TRBD1 (5 bases). The V end was cut by 2 bases, the J end by 3 bases, with 19 bases between. This CDR3 spans 18 amino acids. Germline CDR1 reads LNHDA; CDR2 reads SQIVND (reference sequence). The full variable domain, its missing parts supplied by reference TRBV19 and TRBJ1-4, is DGGITQSPKYLFRKEGQNVTLSCEQNLNHDAMYWYRQDPGQGLRLIYYSQIVNDFQKGDIAEGYSVSREKKESFPLTVTSAQKNPTAFYLCASSIISVAGPANEKLFFGSGTQLSVL.

This clone was seen once. The chain uses TRBV6-1 and TRBJ2-1; 11 bases fit TRBD2. J lost 8 bases, V lost 3 bases, and 21 bases had no gene match. Germline V CDR1 and CDR2: MNHNS, SASEGT. The CDR3 contains 20 residues. DNA of the CDR3: TGTGCCAGCAGTGATCCTAGGGGGTCTAGCGGGAGGTTATCTAGGGATGAGCAGTTCTTC. Its translation: CASSDPRGSSGRLSRDEQFF.

The V and J genes are TRBV2 and TRBJ1-1; D unresolved. V shed 4 bases and J shed 0 bases, with 9 bases lying between them. The germline gives CDR1 SNHLY, CDR2 FYNNEI. CDR3 length: 14 residues. Here the CDR3 reads CASSVAAMNTEAFF. The DNA for the CDR3 is TGTGCCAGCAGTGTGGCGGCGATGAACACTGAAGCTTTCTTT.

The chain has TRBV6-6 and TRBJ1-1, with a weak D call TRBD1 (6 bases). The germline CDR1 and CDR2 sequences are MNHNY and SVGAGI (reference sequence). The V end lost 5 bases, the J end lost 1 base, and 14 bases lay between the germline ends. The CDR3 totals 15 residues. CDR3 sequence: CASSRDWDTNTEAFF. Written as DNA, the CDR3 is TGTGCCAGCAGTCGAGACTGGGACACGAACACTGAAGCTTTCTTT.

This clone was counted between two and nine times. The sample holds other DNA sequences that translate to the same CDR3. V gene TRBV6-5 combines with J gene TRBJ1-1, with 8 nucleotides matching TRBD1. V lost 4 bases and J lost 4; bases outside the gene matches: 2. The V gene's germline CDR1 is MNHEY and CDR2 SVGAGI. The CDR3 runs 13 residues. The CDR3 DNA reads as TGTGCCAGCAGTTTAACAGGGGGCACTGAAGCTTTCTTT. Translation: CASSLTGGTEAFF.

The chain recombines TRBV15 with TRBJ2-1; 9 bases fit TRBD1. The CDR3 covers 17 residues. The V and J ends lost 3 bases and 7 bases, in that order; junction bases with no gene match: 13. Germline CDR1 reads LNHNV; CDR2 reads YYDKDF (reference sequence). The CDR3 loop is CATSRTTGGKIGNEQFF. The CDR3 DNA reads TGTGCCACCAGCAGGACAACAGGGGGCAAAATCGGGAATGAGCAGTTCTTC.

This clone was seen a single time. This chain's CDR3 is CASSPQALDNEQFF. DNA for the CDR3: TGTGCCAGCAGCCCCCAAGCCTTAGACAATGAGCAGTTCTTC. The V gene is TRBV6-1, the J gene TRBJ2-1; D is unclear. Germline loops: CDR1 MNHNS, CDR2 SASEGT. V was trimmed by 6 bases and J by 5 bases, leaving 14 bases between them. The CDR3 sequence is 14 residues long.

V and J are TRBV2 and TRBJ2-5; maybe TRBD1 (6 bases). V was pared by 10 bases and J by 5 bases, with 17 bases between. CDR1 SNHLY and CDR2 FYNNEI come from the germline V gene. The CDR3 is made up of 13 amino acids. In DNA, the CDR3 is TGTGCCAACTCCCGGGACATGGCGGAGACCCAGTACTTC. Translated, it gives CANSRDMAETQYF.

The chain is built from TRBV4-1 and TRBJ2-1; 10 bases match TRBD2. V trimming: 3 bases; J trimming: 8 bases; junction bases outside the gene matches: 10. Per the germline V gene, CDR1 is MGHRA and CDR2 is YSYEKL. The CDR3 has 16 residues. The CDR3 here is CASSQVLAGANHEQFF. The CDR3 DNA sequence: TGCGCCAGCAGCCAGGTCCTAGCGGGAGCTAACCATGAGCAGTTCTTC.

This chain uses TRBV11-3 with TRBJ2-5; D is unresolved. Trimming took off 5 bases at V and 4 bases at J, with 14 bases between the two ends. The length of the CDR3 is 14 residues. CDR1 is SGHNT, CDR2 YENEEA, per germline. CDR3 protein: CASSLDPSAETQYF. CDR3 DNA sequence: TGTGCCAGCAGCCTCGACCCCTCGGCAGAGACCCAGTACTTC.

This clone was seen just once. This chain connects TRBV6-6 to TRBJ1-1; 7 bases match TRBD1. Germline V gives CDR1 MNHNY, CDR2 SVGAGI (reference sequence). This CDR3 contains 14 residues. V lost 5 bases, J lost 1 base, and 4 bases stayed unmatched. The CDR3 DNA follows: TGTGCCAGCAGTGACAGGACAGGGAACACTGAAGCTTTCTTT. It translates to CASSDRTGNTEAFF.

The CDR3 DNA reads TGTGCCAGCAGTTTCCCCGGAGGCATCCCGATTGGCACCGGGGAGCTGTTTTTT. It specifies CASSFPGGIPIGTGELFF. The rearrangement joins TRBV27 to TRBJ2-2; possibly TRBD2 for D (5 bases). The CDR3 is 18 residues long. The V end was cut by 3 bases, the J end by 4 bases, with 21 bases between. From germline, CDR1 is MNHEY and CDR2 SMNVEV (reference sequence).

V is TRBV7-9 and J is TRBJ1-6; D ambiguous. Trimming shortened V by 5 bases and J by 7 bases, and 9 bases separated the two germline ends. This CDR3 contains 13 residues. Germline V gene sequence: CDR1 SEHNR, CDR2 FQNEAQ (reference sequence). CDR3 loop: CASSPVGNSPLHF. In DNA, the CDR3 is TGTGCCAGCAGCCCAGTCGGAAATTCACCCCTCCACTTT. The variable domain in full, completed from reference TRBV7-9 and TRBJ1-6, reads DTGVSQNPRHKITKRGQNVTFRCDPISEHNRLYWYRQTLGQGPEFLTYFQNEAQLEKSRLLSDRFSAERPKGSFSTLEIQRTEQGDSAMYLCASSPVGNSPLHFGNGTRLTVT.

Only one count was recorded for this clone. The chain employs TRBV9 and TRBJ2-3; the D gene could be TRBD1 or TRBD2 (5 bases each). Trimming shortened V by 0 bases and J by 5 bases, and 16 bases separated the two germline ends. The CDR3 is 16 amino acids. Germline V lookup: CDR1 SGDLS, CDR2 YYNGEE. In DNA form, the CDR3 reads TGTGCCAGCAGCGTAGGTCCCAGGGACCTTAGAGATACGCAGTATTTT. Its translation is CASSVGPRDLRDTQYF.

The chain joins TRBV7-6 to TRBJ2-3; 9 positions match TRBD2. This CDR3 is 15 amino acids long. V lost 5 bases, J lost 2 bases, and 5 bases stayed unmatched. In germline, CDR1 is SGHVS, CDR2 FNYEAQ. The CDR3 DNA follows: TGTGCCAGCAGCCTCCTAGCGGGACACACAGATACGCAGTATTTT. Translating gives CASSLLAGHTDTQYF.

The V call is TRBV29-1, the J call TRBJ2-2; D perhaps matches TRBD1 (6 bases). CDR3 length: 13 residues. The germline CDR1 and CDR2 sequences are SQVTM and ANQGSEA. V gave up 4 bases and J gave up 5 bases, with 11 bases separating them. CDR3 amino acids: CSVVQGWTGELFF. CDR3 bases: TGCAGCGTTGTACAGGGATGGACCGGGGAGCTGTTTTTT.

A remark on this clone: Other DNA variants within this sample encode the same CDR3. This rearrangement joins TRBV7-9 to TRBJ2-5, with unresolved D. This CDR3 has 14 residues. Trimming pared 1 base from V and 2 bases from J, leaving 8 bases between. Per germline, CDR1 SEHNR and CDR2 FQNEAQ (reference sequence). The CDR3 DNA sequence: TGTGCCAGCAGCTTAGGGGTGGGGCAAGAGACCCAGTACTTC. Translating it yields CASSLGVGQETQYF. The full variable domain, its missing parts supplied by reference TRBV7-9 and TRBJ2-5, is DTGVSQNPRHKITKRGQNVTFRCDPISEHNRLYWYRQTLGQGPEFLTYFQNEAQLEKSRLLSDRFSAERPKGSFSTLEIQRTEQGDSAMYLCASSLGVGQETQYFGPGTRLLVL.

The chain links TRBV5-1 to TRBJ2-7; 7 bases match TRBD2. With V trimmed by 4 bases and J by 6 bases, 7 bases remained unmatched. The germline CDR1 and CDR2 sequences are SGHRS and YFSETQ. CDR3 length: 13 residues. For the CDR3, the DNA is TGCGCCAGCAGCACAGGTCCGGGAGGCGAGCAGTACTTC. Translation: CASSTGPGGEQYF.

This rearrangement joins TRBV25-1 to TRBJ2-2, with TRBD2 matching over 8 bases. CDR1 is MGHDK and CDR2 is SYGVNS in the germline V gene. The V gene end was trimmed by 2 bases and the J gene end by 7 bases; junction bases not matched to a gene: 9. The CDR3 is 16 residues long. The CDR3 is CASSEHGLAGNGELFF. The CDR3 coding sequence is TGTGCCAGCAGTGAACACGGTCTAGCGGGTAACGGGGAGCTGTTTTTT.

V and J are TRBV27 and TRBJ1-1; tentative D call: TRBD1 (5 bases). The V end lost 5 bases, the J end lost 0 bases, and 13 bases lay between the germline ends. The CDR3 is made up of 15 amino acids. CDR1 is MNHEY and CDR2 is SMNVEV in the germline V gene (reference sequence). The CDR3 DNA sequence: TGTGCCAGCAGTCTTCAGACAGATATGAACACTGAAGCTTTCTTT. Protein product: CASSLQTDMNTEAFF.

The V call is TRBV5-1, the J call TRBJ2-1, with D tentatively TRBD1 (6 bases). This CDR3 has 15 amino acids. Trimming removed 1 base from V and 9 bases from J, with 17 bases in between. Germline CDR1 reads SGHRS; CDR2 reads YFSETQ. CDR3 DNA sequence: TGCGCCAGCAGCTTGAGGTTTGGGGGCCCCGGTGAGCAGTTCTTC. Amino acids: CASSLRFGGPGEQFF.

The chain carries TRBV7-3 and TRBJ2-1, with 11 positions matching TRBD2. J lost 6 bases, V lost 2 bases, and 12 bases had no gene match. The CDR3 spans 18 residues. The germline CDR1 and CDR2 sequences are SGHTA and FQGTGA. The CDR3, as DNA: TGTGCCAGCAGCTTATTGGGCCAACTAGCGGGAGTGGCCAATGAGCAGTTCTTC. Amino acid sequence: CASSLLGQLAGVANEQFF.

V is TRBV28 and J is TRBJ1-2; D is unresolved. The CDR3 loop spans 15 amino acids. V dropped 5 bases and J dropped 0 bases, with 13 bases sitting between them. The germline V gene has CDR1 MDHEN and CDR2 SYDVKM. CDR3 nucleotides: TGTGCCAGCAGTCTCCCCAGGACGGCTAACTATGGCTACACCTTC. Translating gives CASSLPRTANYGYTF.